One and the same sample provided the 6 T cell receptor beta chains below, sequenced in a study of T cell responses to AZD1222 COVID-19 vaccine. The repertoire was sequenced with immunoSEQ multiplex PCR; TCRdb's copy has only in-frame clones and lacks some. Among 110,000 to 150,000 clones listed, approximately 83% were seen once. The source was peripheral blood, collected on day 0 of AZD1222 vaccination. Source of these receptors: an adult in good health.

The chain carries TRBV5-4 and TRBJ2-1; D is undetermined. CDR3 size: 14 residues. Trimming removed 0 bases from V and 8 bases from J, with 12 bases in between. CDR1 SGHNT and CDR2 YYREEE come from the germline V gene (reference sequence). The CDR3 region has the DNA TGTGCCAGCAGCTTGGTCCCTAGGTCGGATGAGCAGTTCTTC. Translation gives CASSLVPRSDEQFF.

This rearrangement joins TRBV30 to TRBJ1-3; 9 positions agree with TRBD1. This CDR3 is 13 amino acids long. Germline CDR1 reads GTSNPN; CDR2 reads SVGIG (reference sequence). The CDR3 reads CAQDRGDGNTIYF. The CDR3 DNA is TGTGCGCAGGACAGGGGAGATGGAAACACCATATATTTT.

The V call is TRBV6-4, the J call TRBJ1-2, with a possible D match to TRBD1 (5 bases). In germline, CDR1 is MRHNA, CDR2 SNTAGT. V was shortened by 7 bases and J by 4 bases, with 16 bases between the two germline ends. This CDR3 is 14 amino acids long. DNA for the CDR3: TGTGCCAGCAATGAGGGGCAGGGATGCTATGGCTACACCTTC. This encodes CASNEGQGCYGYTF.

This chain joins TRBV18 and TRBJ1-1, with D perhaps matching TRBD1 (6 bases). Germline V lookup: CDR1 KGHSH, CDR2 LQKENI. Trimming removed 0 bases from V and 4 bases from J, with 15 bases in between. The CDR3 extends over 16 amino acids. The DNA of the CDR3 is TGTGCCAGCTCACCACCCGCGGGGGGGCAACGCACTGAAGCTTTCTTT. Its protein is CASSPPAGGQRTEAFF.

J is TRBJ1-2 and V is TRBV7-9; 10 bases match TRBD1. The CDR3 loop spans 14 amino acids. V trimming: 5 bases; J trimming: 6 bases; junction bases outside the gene matches: 6. Germline V gene sequence: CDR1 SEHNR, CDR2 FQNEAQ (reference sequence). This CDR3 is CASSQGGQGNGYTF. Here the CDR3 DNA reads TGTGCCAGCAGCCAGGGGGGACAGGGGAATGGCTACACCTTC.

The chain links TRBV28 to TRBJ2-5, with 7 nucleotides matching TRBD2. Trimming at V came to 6 bases and at J to 5 bases, leaving 9 bases not matched to a gene. The germline V gene encodes CDR1 MDHEN and CDR2 SYDVKM. The length of the CDR3 is 14 residues. The DNA of the CDR3 is TGTGCCAGCAGCTCTAGACTCGGGGGGGAGACCCAGTACTTC. Translation: CASSSRLGGETQYF.